A selection of T cell receptor beta chains follows, all from one sample in a study of beta chain features in type 1 diabetes. Data came from immunoSEQ multiplex PCR; TCRdb stores just in-frame clones and leaves some out. Among 250,000 to 300,000 clones, around an eighth were seen once, and the ten largest hold about 0.015%. Sequences were obtained from naive CD4+ T cells from blood. Receptor source: a young man with type 1 diabetes. The CDR3 runs from the conserved cysteine through the conserved F or W. A D gene is named only where the DNA matches it firmly. Clone size is shown for a subset of rows, as once, few, many or a class of expanded clone.

d_call	j_call	clone_size	v_call	cdr3_aa	cdr3_nt
-	TRBJ2-7	-	TRBV7-2	CASSQSDRFSSNEQYF	TGTGCCAGCAGCCAAAGCGACAGGTTTTCTTCTAACGAGCAGTACTTC
TRBD1	TRBJ2-7	-	TRBV19	CASSPGTGGFYEQYF	TGTGCCAGTAGTCCCGGGACAGGGGGCTTCTACGAGCAGTACTTC
TRBD1	TRBJ1-1	few	TRBV7-8	CASSLPGQGPEAFF	TGTGCCAGCAGCTTGCCGGGACAGGGGCCTGAAGCTTTCTTT
TRBD1	TRBJ1-5	-	TRBV19	CASGFGQGFNQPQHF	TGTGCCAGTGGTTTCGGACAGGGATTCAATCAGCCCCAGCATTTT
-	TRBJ2-7	few	TRBV5-1	CASSLEQTYEQYF	TGCGCCAGCAGCTTGGAACAGACCTACGAGCAGTACTTC
TRBD1	TRBJ2-3	few	TRBV7-9	CASTWDRYTDTQYF	TGTGCCAGCACCTGGGACAGGTACACAGATACGCAGTATTTT
TRBD1	TRBJ2-1	few	TRBV28	CASSTGTGPFF	TGTGCCAGCAGCACCGGGACAGGGCCGTTCTTC
-	TRBJ2-5	-	TRBV5-1	CASSLDQGSETQYF	TGCGCCAGCAGCTTGGACCAGGGAAGCGAGACCCAGTACTTC
-	TRBJ2-7	once	TRBV14	CASSQDLSGEQYF	TGTGCCAGCAGCCAAGACTTGAGCGGGGAGCAGTACTTC
-	TRBJ2-7	few	TRBV13	CASSLQYEQYF	TGTGCCAGCAGCTTACAGTACGAGCAGTACTTC
TRBD2	TRBJ2-2	-	TRBV19	CASRTSSGRTGELFF	TGTGCCAGTAGGACTTCAAGCGGGAGGACCGGGGAGCTGTTTTTT
-	TRBJ2-7	few	TRBV21-1	CASSKRQATSYEQYF	TGTGCCAGCAGCAAAAGGCAGGCCACTTCCTACGAGCAGTACTTC
TRBD2	TRBJ2-7	few	TRBV5-1	CASSRSLAGGSYEQYF	TGCGCCAGCAGCAGGTCCCTAGCGGGAGGATCCTACGAGCAGTACTTC
TRBD1	TRBJ2-1	-	TRBV14	CASSQADRDRGSWEQFF	TGTGCCAGCAGCCAAGCAGATCGGGACAGGGGGAGCTGGGAGCAGTTCTTC
-	TRBJ1-2	few	TRBV28	CASSLYNYGYTF	TGTGCCAGCAGTTTGTATAACTATGGCTACACCTTC
TRBD1	TRBJ1-5	-	TRBV19	CASSYRGGSQPQHF	TGTGCCAGTAGTTACAGGGGAGGAAGTCAGCCCCAGCATTTT
-	TRBJ2-4	few	TRBV6-5	CASSQTVLAKNIQYF	TGTGCCAGCAGTCAGACAGTCCTAGCCAAAAACATTCAGTACTTC
-	TRBJ2-1	-	TRBV28	CASSEDRSDNEQFF	TGTGCCAGCAGTGAGGACAGAAGCGACAATGAGCAGTTCTTC
-	TRBJ1-5	-	TRBV5-1	CASSLDGGAQPQHF	TGCGCCAGCAGCTTGGATGGGGGGGCTCAGCCCCAGCATTTT
-	TRBJ1-1	-	TRBV6-6	CASSYSKFSTEAFF	TGTGCCAGCAGTTACTCGAAATTCAGCACTGAAGCTTTCTTT
TRBD2	TRBJ2-1	-	TRBV2	CASTRLAGNEQFF	TGTGCCAGCACCCGACTAGCGGGGAATGAGCAGTTCTTC
-	TRBJ2-5	-	TRBV9	CASSVARGQETQYF	TGTGCCAGCAGCGTAGCCAGGGGCCAAGAGACCCAGTACTTC
-	TRBJ2-5	-	TRBV4-2	CASSNLGSQETQYF	TGTGCCAGCAGCAATCTCGGGTCTCAAGAGACCCAGTACTTC
TRBD1	TRBJ1-2	few	TRBV6-5	CASRQPGQGFGYTF	TGTGCCAGCAGACAGCCGGGACAGGGGTTTGGCTACACCTTC
-	TRBJ2-7	-	TRBV5-1	CASSNPSSYEQYF	TGCGCCAGCAGCAATCCCAGCTCCTACGAGCAGTACTTC
-	TRBJ1-4	few	TRBV20-1	CSARSGEKLFF	TGCAGTGCTAGATCAGGAGAAAAACTGTTTTTT
TRBD1	TRBJ1-1	-	TRBV11-2	CASSLVATGYTEAFF	TGTGCCAGCAGCTTAGTAGCGACAGGGTACACTGAAGCTTTCTTT
-	TRBJ2-7	few	TRBV6-1	CASSVPTGLPYEQYF	TGTGCCAGCAGTGTACCGACAGGCTTACCCTACGAGCAGTACTTC
TRBD1	TRBJ1-2	-	TRBV30	CALRGQGLGGYTF	TGTGCCTTAAGGGGACAGGGATTGGGTGGCTACACCTTC
-	TRBJ2-5	few	TRBV5-1	CASSLDWGAVQETQYF	TGCGCCAGCAGCTTGGATTGGGGAGCGGTTCAAGAGACCCAGTACTTC
TRBD2	TRBJ2-3	-	TRBV2	CASRPSGTKDTQYF	TGTGCCAGCAGGCCTAGCGGGACGAAAGATACGCAGTATTTT
TRBD2	TRBJ2-7	few	TRBV28	CASRSGTSAYEQYF	TGTGCCAGCAGATCCGGGACTAGCGCATACGAGCAGTACTTC
TRBD1	TRBJ1-5	-	TRBV28	CASSKRQGGQPQHF	TGTGCCAGCAGTAAGAGACAGGGTGGCCAGCCCCAGCATTTT
-	TRBJ2-5	-	TRBV2	CASGEQGLETQYF	TGTGCCAGCGGCGAACAGGGATTGGAGACCCAGTACTTC
-	TRBJ2-1	-	TRBV9	CASSVGAGRGENEQFF	TGTGCCAGCAGCGTGGGGGCGGGCAGGGGGGAGAATGAGCAGTTCTTC
-	TRBJ2-2	-	TRBV30	CAWSGVTSYGELFF	TGTGCCTGGAGTGGAGTTACTAGTTACGGGGAGCTGTTTTTT
TRBD2	TRBJ2-2	few	TRBV29-1	CSVDLAGANTGELFF	TGCAGCGTTGATCTGGCGGGGGCGAACACCGGGGAGCTGTTTTTT
-	TRBJ1-1	-	TRBV5-4	CASSFKGVLNTEAFF	TGTGCCAGCAGCTTTAAGGGGGTCCTGAACACTGAAGCTTTCTTT
TRBD2	TRBJ2-2	-	TRBV4-2	CASSQDIAWTSGSTGELFF	TGTGCCAGCAGCCAAGATATTGCCTGGACTAGCGGGAGTACCGGGGAGCTGTTTTTT
TRBD1	TRBJ2-5	-	TRBV29-1	CSVTGDVGETQYF	TGCAGCGTTACAGGGGACGTCGGAGAGACCCAGTACTTC
-	TRBJ1-2	few	TRBV6-1	CASSEDGIYGYTF	TGTGCCAGCAGTGAGGACGGGATCTATGGCTACACCTTC
TRBD1	TRBJ1-5	-	TRBV28	CASRTGAQPQHF	TGTGCCAGCAGAACAGGGGCCCAGCCCCAGCATTTT
-	TRBJ1-1	few	TRBV9	CASSVGKGPGTEAFF	TGTGCCAGCAGCGTAGGAAAGGGGCCGGGCACTGAAGCTTTCTTT
-	TRBJ2-5	-	TRBV9	CASSVGPSGQETQYF	TGTGCCAGCAGCGTAGGCCCCAGCGGGCAAGAGACCCAGTACTTC
TRBD2	TRBJ2-1	-	TRBV4-1	CASSEGLAAYNEQFF	TGCGCCAGCAGTGAGGGACTAGCGGCCTACAATGAGCAGTTCTTC
TRBD1	TRBJ1-4	-	TRBV7-8	CASSTRTGTNEKLFF	TGTGCCAGCAGCACTCGGACAGGAACTAATGAAAAACTGTTTTTT
-	TRBJ2-1	few	TRBV30	CAWSVRIRGEQFF	TGTGCCTGGAGTGTACGGATACGGGGGGAGCAGTTCTTC